The 30 T cell receptor beta chains reported below all come from one sample, sequenced in a study of identical twins' blood T cells. In TCRdb, the 5' RACE reads were re-called with MiXCR into one record per CDR3 protein. The sample contains 350,000 to 400,000 distinct CDR3 sequences, 28% of which appear only once. Specimen: PBMCs. Every receptor here comes from a woman aged 18-49 years in good health.

This clonotype was seen a few times. CDR3 protein: CASSETNSNTEAFF. In DNA, the CDR3 is TGTGCCAGCAGTGAAACCAACAGCAACACTGAAGCTTTCTTT. The rearrangement links TRBV2 to TRBJ1-1; D is ambiguous. Per germline, CDR1 SNHLY and CDR2 FYNNEI. CDR3 length: 14 residues. V lost 2 bases to trimming and J lost 2 bases, with 9 bases between them.

Ten or more counts support this clonotype. The chain couples TRBV6-4 to TRBJ2-3, with D tentatively TRBD2 (5 bases). V lost 0 bases to trimming and J lost 6 bases, with 7 bases between them. Looked up from germline, CDR1 is MRHNA and CDR2 is SNTAGT. The CDR3 covers 13 residues. Written as DNA, the CDR3 is TGTGCCAGCAGTGACTCGGACTCTGATACGCAGTATTTT. This codes for CASSDSDSDTQYF.

Of note for this clonotype: This may be a read error: a much more frequent sequence differs by one nucleotide. The chain employs TRBV25-1 and TRBJ1-2; tentatively, D is TRBD1 (5 bases). The germline V gene has CDR1 MGHDK and CDR2 SYGVNS. The CDR3 loop spans 11 amino acids. The CDR3 region is CVTGAPYGYTF. The CDR3 nucleotides are TGTGTCACCGGGGCCCCCTATGGCTACACCTTC.

This rearrangement joins TRBV6-2 or TRBV6-3 to TRBJ1-1, with D possibly being TRBD1 (5 bases). V lost 0 bases and J lost 5, with 13 bases in between. The V gene's germline CDR1 is MNHEY and CDR2 SVGEGT. The CDR3 is 15 amino acids. DNA for the CDR3: TGTGCCAGCAGTTACTCCGGGCAGGGAGGTACTGAAGCTTTCTTT. Residues: CASSYSGQGGTEAFF.

The genes are TRBV20-1 and TRBJ1-2; 8 bases map to TRBD1. CDR3 length: 16 residues. V lost 1 base and J lost 3; bases outside the gene matches: 10. The germline CDR1 and CDR2 sequences are DFQATT and SNEGSKA (reference sequence). The CDR3 DNA is TGCAGTGCTAGAGGAGGGACAGGCCATGCGGACTATGGCTACACCTTC. It yields the protein CSARGGTGHADYGYTF.

This clonotype was counted only a few times. The V gene is TRBV20-1, the J gene TRBJ2-1, with 13 bases matching TRBD2. The CDR3 is 14 residues long. The germline CDR1 and CDR2 sequences are DFQATT and SNEGSKA (reference sequence). Here the CDR3 reads CSPTSGRPTIEQFF. The DNA for the CDR3 is TGCAGCCCGACTAGCGGGAGGCCCACAATCGAGCAGTTCTTC.

This chain links TRBV29-1 with TRBJ1-1; no firm D call. Trimming took 5 bases from V and 11 from J, leaving 18 bases between them. From germline, CDR1 is SQVTM and CDR2 ANQGSEA. The length of the CDR3 is 12 residues. The CDR3 bases are TGCAGCGTTTCCCTCGACGGGTTCGGGGCTTTCTTT. Its translation: CSVSLDGFGAFF.

A few counts support this clonotype. The CDR3 loop is CASSLGYPTDTQYF. CDR3 DNA: TGTGCCAGCAGTTTAGGATACCCCACAGATACGCAGTATTTT. This rearrangement joins TRBV12-3 or TRBV12-4 to TRBJ2-3, with no clear D. CDR3 length: 14 residues. Trimming took 1 base from V and 2 from J, leaving 7 bases between them.

Concerning this clonotype itself: One junction end disagrees with the germline gene, perhaps due to a read error. The chain couples TRBV27 to TRBJ1-1; TRBD1 might be the D (5 bases). This CDR3 contains 16 residues. Per germline, CDR1 MNHEY and CDR2 SMNVEV (reference sequence). The CDR3 protein is CGSSFSTIGTGYEASF. The DNA of the CDR3 is TGCGGCAGCAGTTTTAGCACCATCGGGACCGGGTATGAAGCTTCCTTT.

The chain carries TRBV29-1 and TRBJ1-4; D gene uncertain. Trimming stripped 4 bases from V and 10 bases from J, with 16 bases between. This CDR3 has 13 amino acids. Germline lookup yields CDR1 SQVTM and CDR2 ANQGSEA. The DNA for the CDR3 is TGCAGCGTTGGCCCCGGTTCTGAGGGAAAACTGTTTTTT. Residues: CSVGPGSEGKLFF. The whole variable domain, remainder taken from reference TRBV29-1 and TRBJ1-4, is SAVISQKPSRDICQRGTSLTIQCQVDSQVTMMFWYRQQPGQSLTLIATANQGSEATYESGFVIDKFPISRPNLTFSTLTVSNMSPEDSSIYLCSVGPGSEGKLFFGSGTQLSVL.

Notes on this clonotype: A much larger clone lies a single base off, so this may be a read error. The CDR3: CSSSTDRANYGYTF. Written as DNA, the CDR3 is TGTTCCAGCAGCACGGACAGGGCTAACTATGGCTACACCTTC. The rearrangement joins TRBV11-2 to TRBJ1-2, with 8 bases aligning to TRBD1. This CDR3 is 14 amino acids long. Germline CDR1 and CDR2: SGHAT and FQNNGV.

As to this clonotype: An end of the junction differs from the germline gene, which may be a read error. J is TRBJ1-3 and V is TRBV9; D is undetermined. The CDR3 covers 14 residues. Per the germline V gene, CDR1 is SGDLS and CDR2 is YYNGEE. The CDR3 DNA sequence: TGTGCCAGCGGCGTAGAGATCTCTGGAAACACCATATATTTT. This encodes CASGVEISGNTIYF.

Details on this clonotype: One end of the junction varies from germline; a read error may be responsible. The chain combines TRBV10-3 with TRBJ1-2; 7 bases map to TRBD1. The germline V gene has CDR1 ENHRY and CDR2 SYGVKD. This CDR3 spans 13 amino acids. CDR3 sequence: CAISAGQNYSYTF. The CDR3 nucleotides are TGTGCCATCAGTGCGGGACAGAACTATAGCTACACCTTC.

This chain links TRBV6-1 with TRBJ2-7, with 7 bases that match TRBD1. The germline CDR1 and CDR2 sequences are MNHNS and SASEGT. J lost 3 bases, V lost 4 bases, and 12 bases had no gene match. The CDR3 runs 16 residues. The CDR3 region has the DNA TGTGCCAGCAGTGTCCACCCTCAGGGGGTCATCTACGAGCAGTACTTC. It yields the protein CASSVHPQGVIYEQYF.

This clonotype was found a few times. This chain connects TRBV11-2 to TRBJ1-2; a possible D gene is TRBD1 (6 bases). The CDR3 consists of 13 residues. Germline lookup yields CDR1 SGHAT and CDR2 FQNNGV. V shed 1 base and J shed 8 bases, with 11 bases lying between them. The CDR3 nucleotides are TGTGCCAGCAGCTTAGTACAGGGAGGCGGCTACACCTTC. Its translation: CASSLVQGGGYTF.

This clonotype was found many times. The rearrangement uses TRBV29-1 and TRBJ2-3; 10 nucleotides match TRBD2. The length of the CDR3 is 14 residues. Per germline, CDR1 SQVTM and CDR2 ANQGSEA. J gave up 1 base and V 4 bases, and 2 bases lay outside the gene matches. CDR3 nucleotide sequence: TGCAGCGTTGTTCTAGCGGGGGGCACAGATACGCAGTATTTT. Translated, it gives CSVVLAGGTDTQYF.

Of note for this clonotype: One end of the junction does not line up with germline, which may come from a read error. CDR3 protein: CACSFMGRGNEKLFF. The CDR3 nucleotides read TGTGCCTGTAGTTTTATGGGCAGGGGGAACGAAAAACTGTTTTTT. J is TRBJ1-4 and V is TRBV19, with TRBD1 matching 7 bases. Germline assignment: CDR1 LNHDA and CDR2 SQIVND (reference sequence). The CDR3 has 15 residues.

The chain links TRBV5-1 to TRBJ2-7; D may be TRBD1 (5 bases). Germline V gene sequence: CDR1 SGHRS, CDR2 YFSETQ. This CDR3 region has 14 residues. The germline V and J ends were trimmed by 4 bases and 5 bases, with 16 bases remaining between them. CDR3 region: CASSSNRNAHEQYF. CDR3 sequence (DNA): TGCGCCAGCAGCAGCAACAGGAATGCCCACGAGCAGTACTTC.

This chain uses TRBV6-5 with TRBJ2-5, with a weak D call TRBD1 (6 bases). CDR1 is MNHEY and CDR2 is SVGAGI in the germline V gene. This CDR3 contains 18 residues. Trimming shortened V by 6 bases and J by 5 bases, and 28 bases separated the two germline ends. The CDR3 nucleotides read TGTGCCAGCAGACAGGAAGGGATTTCGAGGGGGAGACCGGAGACCCAGTACTTC. Amino acid sequence: CASRQEGISRGRPETQYF.

The chain has TRBV7-9 and TRBJ1-6; D ambiguous. Looked up from germline, CDR1 is SEHNR and CDR2 is FQNEAQ (reference sequence). V lost 5 bases, J lost 5 bases, and 16 bases lay in between. The CDR3 totals 16 residues. CDR3 sequence: CASSLPGGEDNSPLHF. CDR3 bases: TGTGCCAGCAGCCTCCCAGGCGGGGAGGATAATTCACCCCTCCACTTT.

The gene calls are TRBV7-9 and TRBJ2-1; tentative D call: TRBD2 (6 bases). The CDR3 is 14 residues long. Germline V gives CDR1 SEHNR, CDR2 FQNEAQ (reference sequence). V shed 3 bases and J shed 8 bases, with 14 bases lying between them. Here the CDR3 reads CASSFPGGGYEQFF. For the CDR3, the DNA is TGTGCCAGCAGCTTTCCCGGGGGAGGTTATGAGCAGTTCTTC.

A few counts support this clonotype. The chain couples TRBV20-1 to TRBJ1-1, with TRBD1 matching over 9 bases. CDR1 and CDR2 (germline): DFQATT, SNEGSKA (reference sequence). The CDR3 is 15 residues long. After removal of 5 bases from V and 2 bases from J, the junction contained 9 bases not matched to a gene. The CDR3 is CSASGQGMGNTEAFF. The CDR3 nucleotides are TGCAGTGCTTCGGGACAGGGAATGGGAAACACTGAAGCTTTCTTT.

In regard to this clonotype: Given a much more abundant clone one base away, this may be a read error. The V call is TRBV5-1, the J call TRBJ2-1, with D tentatively TRBD2 (5 bases). The CDR3 has 13 amino acids. Germline values: CDR1 SGHRS, CDR2 YFSETQ. CDR3 nucleotide sequence: TGCGCCAGCAGCTTGGGGACTGTTAATGATCAGTTCTTC. Translation: CASSLGTVNDQFF.

The sample holds many counts of this clonotype. This chain links TRBV13 with TRBJ2-3; the match to TRBD2 covers 9 bases. Germline lookup yields CDR1 PRHDT and CDR2 FYEKMQ (reference sequence). Trimming removed 5 bases from V and 6 bases from J; junction bases left unmatched: 6. The CDR3 has 14 amino acids. The CDR3: CASSQAGGGDTQYF. DNA of the CDR3: TGTGCCAGCAGCCAAGCGGGAGGAGGTGATACGCAGTATTTT.

With regard to this clonotype: Compared with germline, one end of the junction differs, possibly owing to a read error. This rearrangement joins TRBV12-3 or TRBV12-4 to TRBJ1-1, with a possible D match to TRBD1 (5 bases). This CDR3 has 12 amino acids. The DNA for the CDR3 is TGTGCCAGCAGCTTAGCGGCGGGGGGAGCTTTCTTT. Its protein product is CASSLAAGGAFF.

This clonotype showed up just a few times. V and J are TRBV19 and TRBJ1-5, with TRBD1 matching over 10 bases. J was trimmed by 6 bases and V by 6 bases; bases with no gene match: 8. This CDR3 has 15 amino acids. The germline CDR1 and CDR2 sequences are LNHDA and SQIVND (reference sequence). The CDR3 DNA reads TGTGCCAGTAGACCACCGGGACAGGGGTTTCAGCCCCAGCATTTT. It yields the protein CASRPPGQGFQPQHF. Full variable domain (outside the CDR3, taken from reference TRBV19 and TRBJ1-5): DGGITQSPKYLFRKEGQNVTLSCEQNLNHDAMYWYRQDPGQGLRLIYYSQIVNDFQKGDIAEGYSVSREKKESFPLTVTSAQKNPTAFYLCASRPPGQGFQPQHFGDGTRLSIL.

The rearrangement joins TRBV19 to TRBJ1-5; no firm D call. The CDR3 length is 15 residues. Deletions cut 7 bases from V and 0 bases from J, with 13 bases between. Looked up from germline, CDR1 is LNHDA and CDR2 is SQIVND (reference sequence). Here the CDR3 reads CASTSAGYSNQPQHF. The CDR3 DNA reads as TGTGCCAGTACCTCTGCCGGTTATAGCAATCAGCCCCAGCATTTT.

The rearrangement links TRBV5-1 to TRBJ2-2; D uncertain. The CDR3 runs to 14 residues. V lost 2 bases and J lost 2, with 7 bases in between. Per the germline V gene, CDR1 is SGHRS and CDR2 is YFSETQ. The DNA of the CDR3 is TGCGCCAGCAGCTTTGGGTACAACACCGGGGAGCTGTTTTTT. Its translation is CASSFGYNTGELFF.

The V and J genes are TRBV14 and TRBJ1-1, with D perhaps matching TRBD1 (5 bases). Germline V CDR1 and CDR2: SGHDN, FVKESK. The CDR3 extends over 12 amino acids. Trimming pared 0 bases from V and 14 bases from J, leaving 13 bases between. The CDR3 sequence is CASSQDRGAQFF. CDR3 in DNA: TGTGCCAGCAGCCAAGACCGGGGCGCCCAGTTCTTT.

This clonotype was picked up a small number of times. The chain is built from TRBV6-2 or TRBV6-3 and TRBJ2-2; a possible D gene is TRBD2 (5 bases). Trimming shortened V by 2 bases and J by 5 bases, and 18 bases separated the two germline ends. The CDR3 sequence is 17 residues long. Germline lookup yields CDR1 MNHEY and CDR2 SVGEGT. This CDR3 is CASSYPEGSVFTGELFF. CDR3 DNA: TGTGCCAGCAGTTACCCAGAGGGTTCTGTATTTACCGGGGAGCTGTTTTTT.